This TCR beta chain was profiled in a study of cytomegalovirus exposure and HLA in healthy donors. About this clone: Its antigen remains unknown.

Study results and caveats: 87-base-pair reads could not separate some V segments, including TRBV6-2 and TRBV6-3. A later analysis reportedly found that, within productive TCRs, an Asian-associated ancestry cluster had fewer N-insertions than the mean observed across the 666 donors.

PCR used 60 Vbeta primers and 13 Jbeta primers. TCRdb keeps only in-frame clones here, not all; method: immunoSEQ multiplex PCR. The data contain roughly 160,000 clones, around three quarters of them singletons. This CDR3 contains 15 residues. Germline V CDR1 and CDR2: MDHEN, SYDVKM. The junction had 7 bases not matched to a gene; V was cut back by 2 bases and J by 4 bases. V usage is TRBV28 and J usage is TRBJ2-5; 7 nucleotides align to TRBD1. Sequencing input: PBMCs. This receptor was identified in a woman between 50 and 59 years old in good health and CMV-seropositive. CDR3 sequence: CASSLQTGPGETQYF. The CDR3 bases are TGTGCCAGCAGTTTACAGACAGGGCCGGGAGAGACCCAGTACTTC.